Below, 21 T cell receptor beta chains from the same sample are listed, as sequenced in a study of early T cells in non-severe SARS-CoV-2 infection. Each CDR3 protein gets one entry after TCRdb re-called the 5' RACE reads with MiXCR. The data show about 23,000 distinct CDR3 sequences, about 5.6% seen once. Sequencing was done on a sample of whole blood. Receptors were obtained from an adult who was a healthcare worker with PCR-confirmed SARS-CoV-2 infection or an uninfected control (not recorded which).

This clonotype was recorded many times. The rearrangement links TRBV7-6 to TRBJ2-2; the D call may be TRBD1 or TRBD2 (5 bases each). Trimming took off 5 bases at V and 2 bases at J, with 15 bases between the two ends. CDR1 SGHVS and CDR2 FNYEAQ come from the germline V gene. The CDR3 has 16 residues. CDR3 coding DNA: TGTGCCAGCAGCCGCGCCCAGGGACCAAACACCGGGGAGCTGTTTTTT. It is translated as CASSRAQGPNTGELFF.

J is TRBJ2-1 and V is TRBV19; TRBD2 matches at 11 bases. Germline-derived CDR1 and CDR2 are LNHDA and SQIVND (reference sequence). The CDR3 covers 16 residues. J was trimmed by 3 bases and V by 3 bases; bases with no gene match: 4. CDR3: CASSIFGTSGYNEQFF. CDR3 nucleotide sequence: TGTGCCAGTAGTATTTTCGGGACTAGCGGCTACAATGAGCAGTTCTTC.

This clonotype occurred many times. The genes are TRBV12-3 or TRBV12-4 and TRBJ2-1; D tentatively reads TRBD1 or TRBD2 (6 bases each). The CDR3 length is 15 residues. Trimming cost V 6 bases and J 8 bases, with 20 bases left between them. The CDR3 DNA is TGTGCCAGCAGATCCGACTGGGGGGCTCCCCATGAGCAGTTCTTC. This encodes CASRSDWGAPHEQFF.

CDR3 loop: CASSQARGAPNTGELFF. CDR3 coding DNA: TGCGCCAGCAGCCAAGCCCGAGGGGCTCCGAACACCGGGGAGCTGTTTTTT. V is TRBV4-3 and J is TRBJ2-2, with D perhaps TRBD1 or TRBD2 (5 bases each). The CDR3 extends over 17 amino acids. Germline values: CDR1 LGHNA, CDR2 YSLEER. V lost 1 base and J lost 0, with 12 bases in between.

The sample holds many counts of this clonotype. This rearrangement joins TRBV21-1 to TRBJ2-7. TRBV21-1 counts as a pseudogene. The CDR3 spans 13 residues. The CDR3 DNA is TGTGCCAGCACCCCGAAGGGTAGCTACGAGCAGTACGTC. Encoded protein: CASTPKGSYEQYV.

This chain links TRBV20-1 with TRBJ2-4, with D uncertain. The CDR3 is 13 residues long. The V gene's germline CDR1 is DFQATT and CDR2 SNEGSKA (reference sequence). V lost 4 bases to trimming and J lost 8 bases, with 15 bases between them. The CDR3 nucleotides are TGCAGTGCTATGTATAACACGGTCGACATTCAGTACTTC. It encodes CSAMYNTVDIQYF.

The sample holds many counts of this clonotype. The chain has TRBV29-1 and TRBJ2-7; D possibly corresponds to TRBD2 (5 bases). The V end lost 4 bases, the J end lost 6 bases, and 10 bases lay between the germline ends. This CDR3 contains 11 residues. Germline loops: CDR1 SQVTM, CDR2 ANQGSEA. CDR3 in amino acids: CSVGEGGEQYF. The CDR3 DNA reads TGCAGCGTTGGAGAGGGTGGCGAGCAGTACTTC.

Note on this clonotype: Being one base from a much bigger clone, this may be a read error. This is likely a read error, given that the CDR3 carries no conserved phenylalanine or tryptophan at its end. V and J are TRBV29-1 and TRBJ1-1, with D maybe TRBD1 (5 bases). Germline-derived CDR1 and CDR2 are SQVTM and ANQGSEA. CDR3 length equals 13 residues. V was pared by 4 bases and J by 3 bases, with 12 bases between. CDR3 amino acids: CSVGKLGDTEAFS. The CDR3 DNA sequence: TGCAGCGTTGGGAAGCTGGGGGACACTGAAGCTTTCTCT.

At least ten counts were recorded for this clonotype. The genes are TRBV7-2 and TRBJ2-5, with 9 bases identical to TRBD1. The CDR3 extends over 15 amino acids. Germline-derived CDR1 and CDR2 are SGHTA and FQGNSA. J lost 3 bases, V lost 5 bases, and 7 bases had no gene match. DNA of the CDR3: TGTGCCAGCAGCGCCAGTTGGACAGGGGAAGAGACCCAGTACTTC. Translating gives CASSASWTGEETQYF.

Ten or more counts support this clonotype. The chain recombines TRBV7-9 with TRBJ1-3; a possible D gene is TRBD1 (6 bases). CDR3 length equals 15 residues. V was clipped by 5 bases and J by 0 bases, with 11 bases between them. Germline assignment: CDR1 SEHNR and CDR2 FQNEAQ (reference sequence). CDR3 loop: CASSQEDSSGNTIYF. CDR3 coding DNA: TGTGCCAGCAGCCAGGAGGACAGCTCTGGAAACACCATATATTTT.

The chain has TRBV11-2 and TRBJ2-1; D not certain. This CDR3 spans 14 amino acids. V was pared by 1 base and J by 5 bases, with 9 bases between. CDR1 and CDR2 from the germline V gene are SGHAT and FQNNGV. The CDR3 coding sequence is TGTGCCAGCAGCTTAGTGTCGGAAAACAATGAGCAGTTCTTC. Its protein is CASSLVSENNEQFF. Full variable domain (rest looked up from reference TRBV11-2 and TRBJ2-1): EAGVAQSPRYKIIEKRQSVAFWCNPISGHATLYWYQQILGQGPKLLIQFQNNGVVDDSQLPKDRFSAERLKGVDSTLKIQPAKLEDSAVYLCASSLVSENNEQFFGPGTRLTVL.

This clonotype was counted ten times or more. The chain carries TRBV7-2 and TRBJ2-7; TRBD2 matches at 9 bases. CDR3 length: 16 residues. The J segment lost 6 bases and the V segment lost 1 base, leaving 10 bases of the junction unmatched. CDR1 is SGHTA and CDR2 is FQGNSA in the germline V gene. The CDR3 here is CASSLVAGGQAREQYV. CDR3 in DNA: TGTGCCAGCAGCTTAGTTGCGGGAGGGCAGGCTCGCGAGCAGTACGTC.

This clonotype turned up a few times. The rearrangement links TRBV4-3 to TRBJ2-1; 8 bases are shared with TRBD2. The CDR3 is 16 residues long. CDR1 LGHNA and CDR2 YSLEER come from the germline V gene. V shed 2 bases and J 5 bases; nucleotides not matched to a gene: 8. The chain's CDR3 is CASSQTGTSLDNEQFF. CDR3 nucleotides: TGCGCCAGCAGCCAAACCGGGACTAGTTTGGACAATGAGCAGTTCTTC.

This clonotype occurred many times. The genes are TRBV6-6 and TRBJ1-5; no firm D call. The germline CDR1 and CDR2 sequences are MNHNY and SVGAGI (reference sequence). V lost 1 base to trimming and J lost 12 bases, with 10 bases between them. The CDR3 runs to 12 residues. In nucleotides, the CDR3 is TGTGCCAGCAGTTACTTGACTGAGAACCAGCATTTT. Protein product: CASSYLTENQHF.

This clonotype was recorded many times. The rearrangement uses TRBV20-1 and TRBJ2-1; D not resolved. Trimming cost V 5 bases and J 7 bases, with 18 bases left between them. Per germline, CDR1 DFQATT and CDR2 SNEGSKA (reference sequence). The CDR3 has 14 residues. The CDR3 here is CSAGRILGWNEQFF. The CDR3 DNA is TGCAGTGCTGGTAGGATCCTCGGGTGGAATGAGCAGTTCTTC.

This clonotype was picked up a small number of times. The chain combines TRBV12-3 or TRBV12-4 with TRBJ2-5; D possibly corresponds to TRBD2 (5 bases). V lost 0 bases to trimming and J lost 7 bases, with 18 bases between them. The CDR3 loop spans 16 amino acids. The chain's CDR3 is CASSLALERPAGTQYF. The CDR3 DNA is TGTGCCAGCAGTTTAGCGTTAGAGCGGCCCGCCGGGACCCAGTACTTC.

This clonotype occurred many times. The chain employs TRBV19 and TRBJ2-3, with D hard to call. This CDR3 region has 11 residues. Deletions cut 7 bases from V and 4 bases from J, with 6 bases between. Germline V lookup: CDR1 LNHDA, CDR2 SQIVND (reference sequence). CDR3 coding DNA: TGTGCCAGTACTGGGCCAGATACGCAGTATTTT. Translating it yields CASTGPDTQYF. Full variable domain (missing parts from reference TRBV19 and TRBJ2-3): DGGITQSPKYLFRKEGQNVTLSCEQNLNHDAMYWYRQDPGQGLRLIYYSQIVNDFQKGDIAEGYSVSREKKESFPLTVTSAQKNPTAFYLCASTGPDTQYFGPGTRLTVL.

This clonotype came up many times. This chain connects TRBV11-3 to TRBJ2-3; unclear D gene. The length of the CDR3 is 16 residues. Germline assignment: CDR1 SGHNT and CDR2 YENEEA. V lost 1 base to trimming and J lost 1 base, with 12 bases between them. The CDR3 nucleotides are TGTGCCAGCAGCTTAGTGCGTCCAGGTGGCACAGATACGCAGTATTTT. This gives the protein CASSLVRPGGTDTQYF.

The gene calls are TRBV11-2 and TRBJ2-4; 9 bases line up with TRBD2. CDR3 length: 13 amino acids. In germline, CDR1 is SGHAT, CDR2 FQNNGV. V was pared by 8 bases and J by 5 bases, with 4 bases of the junction left unmatched. In nucleotides, the CDR3 is TGTGCCAGCTTAGCGGGGGAAGAAAACATTCAGTACTTC. Encoded protein: CASLAGEENIQYF. The full variable domain, rest sourced from reference TRBV11-2 and TRBJ2-4, is EAGVAQSPRYKIIEKRQSVAFWCNPISGHATLYWYQQILGQGPKLLIQFQNNGVVDDSQLPKDRFSAERLKGVDSTLKIQPAKLEDSAVYLCASLAGEENIQYFGAGTRLSVL.

This clonotype was seen at least ten times. This rearrangement joins TRBV4-1 to TRBJ2-6; TRBD1 matches 11 bases. Per germline, CDR1 MGHRA and CDR2 YSYEKL. The CDR3 covers 17 residues. With 6 bases clipped from V and 2 bases from J, the junction kept 6 bases outside the gene matches. The CDR3 DNA reads TGCGCCAGCAGGAAATGGACAGGGGGCGCTGGGGCCAACGTCCTGACTTTC. Its protein product is CASRKWTGGAGANVLTF.

This clonotype has at least ten counts. The J gene is TRBJ2-4, the V gene TRBV10-2; D is undetermined. This CDR3 has 14 amino acids. Germline V gene lookup returns CDR1 WSHSY and CDR2 SAAADI. V lost 0 bases, J lost 0 bases, and 3 bases lay in between. The CDR3 here is CASSESVAKNIQYF. CDR3 nucleotides: TGCGCCAGCAGTGAGTCTGTAGCCAAAAACATTCAGTACTTC.